This passage covers 23 T cell receptor beta chains from one sample sequenced in a study of cytomegalovirus exposure and HLA in healthy donors. The PCR ran on 60 Vbeta and 13 Jbeta primers. TCRdb's table, derived via immunoSEQ multiplex PCR, lists solely in-frame clones and lacks some. Here the sample spans tens of thousands of clones, 75% to 85% being singletons. Sequencing was carried out using PBMCs. Receptors were obtained from a woman in her 30s in good health and CMV-seronegative.

J is TRBJ1-4 and V is TRBV19; D is uncertain. This CDR3 has 18 residues. Trimming cost V 4 bases and J 4 bases, with 22 bases left between them. Germline V gene lookup returns CDR1 LNHDA and CDR2 SQIVND (reference sequence). CDR3 sequence: CASSTSEWHRRGNEKLFF. CDR3 coding DNA: TGTGCCAGTAGTACATCCGAGTGGCACCGACGGGGTAATGAAAAACTGTTTTTT.

The V call is TRBV2, the J call TRBJ2-3; 8 bases are a match to TRBD2. J gave up 5 bases and V 6 bases, and 13 bases lay outside the gene matches. Germline CDR1 SNHLY, CDR2 FYNNEI. This CDR3 region has 16 residues. The CDR3, as DNA: TGTGCCAGCAGGATCTCGGGAGCGGGAGCGATAGATACGCAGTATTTT. It codes for CASRISGAGAIDTQYF.

V is TRBV6-5 and J is TRBJ2-7; 7 bases agree with TRBD2. Germline CDR1 and CDR2: MNHEY and SVGAGI. V shed 4 bases and J 2 bases; nucleotides not matched to a gene: 8. The CDR3 sequence is 15 residues long. The CDR3 DNA reads as TGTGCCAGCAGTTTGGGAGGGCGGCCGGCCTACGAGCAGTACTTC. Residues: CASSLGGRPAYEQYF.

The rearrangement uses TRBV5-1 and TRBJ2-7; 7 nucleotides align to TRBD2. V lost 0 bases, J lost 6 bases, and 6 bases stayed unmatched. Germline V lookup: CDR1 SGHRS, CDR2 YFSETQ. This CDR3 comprises 14 residues. CDR3: CASSLGLAVGEQYF. The DNA of the CDR3 is TGCGCCAGCAGCTTGGGACTAGCTGTCGGCGAGCAGTACTTC.

This chain uses TRBV5-1 with TRBJ2-7; 11 bases fit TRBD2. This CDR3 is built from 14 residues. J gave up 4 bases and V 2 bases, and 2 bases lay outside the gene matches. Per the germline V gene, CDR1 is SGHRS and CDR2 is YFSETQ. Here the CDR3 DNA reads TGCGCCAGCAGCTTAAGACTAGCGGGGTACGAGCAGTACTTC. This sequence encodes CASSLRLAGYEQYF. The whole variable domain, filled in from reference TRBV5-1 and TRBJ2-7, reads KAGVTQTPRYLIKTRGQQVTLSCSPISGHRSVSWYQQTPGQGLQFLFEYFSETQRNKGNFPGRFSGRQFSNSRSEMNVSTLELGDSALYLCASSLRLAGYEQYFGPGTRLTVT.

This rearrangement joins TRBV5-1 to TRBJ1-1, with 7 bases matching TRBD1. V shed 6 bases and J 5 bases; nucleotides not matched to a gene: 10. Germline loops: CDR1 SGHRS, CDR2 YFSETQ. The CDR3 length is 14 residues. CDR3 nucleotides: TGCGCCAGCATTGGAGACAGGGCTGGGACTGAAGCTTTCTTT. It is translated as CASIGDRAGTEAFF.

The chain carries TRBV5-1 and TRBJ2-7; 15 positions agree with TRBD2. V was clipped by 4 bases and J by 4 bases; unmatched bases: 6. The CDR3 covers 16 residues. Germline values: CDR1 SGHRS, CDR2 YFSETQ. The chain's CDR3 is CASSPGTSGRMYEQYF. Written as DNA, the CDR3 is TGCGCCAGCAGCCCCGGGACTAGCGGGAGGATGTACGAGCAGTACTTC. Supplemented by reference TRBV5-1 and TRBJ2-7, the full variable domain reads KAGVTQTPRYLIKTRGQQVTLSCSPISGHRSVSWYQQTPGQGLQFLFEYFSETQRNKGNFPGRFSGRQFSNSRSEMNVSTLELGDSALYLCASSPGTSGRMYEQYFGPGTRLTVT.

The rearrangement links TRBV5-1 to TRBJ2-2; a possible D gene is TRBD2 (5 bases). Germline V gene lookup returns CDR1 SGHRS and CDR2 YFSETQ. This CDR3 region has 15 residues. V dropped 1 base and J dropped 4 bases, with 11 bases sitting between them. The CDR3 is CASSLSLASTGELFF. The CDR3 DNA sequence: TGCGCCAGCAGCTTGTCCTTAGCGAGCACCGGGGAGCTGTTTTTT.

The chain combines TRBV27 with TRBJ2-7, with 12 bases matching TRBD2. The CDR3 consists of 15 residues. Germline V CDR1 and CDR2: MNHEY, SMNVEV (reference sequence). V trimming: 6 bases; J trimming: 5 bases; junction bases outside the gene matches: 8. Written as DNA, the CDR3 is TGTGCCAGCAGGCCGCCTAGCGGGAGGGCGGACGAGCAGTACTTC. Protein sequence: CASRPPSGRADEQYF.

This chain joins TRBV10-1 and TRBJ1-3; 9 bases line up with TRBD1. There are 15 residues in the CDR3. Looked up from germline, CDR1 is WNHNN and CDR2 is SYGVQD (reference sequence). The J segment lost 0 bases and the V segment lost 6 bases, leaving 3 bases of the junction unmatched. The CDR3 DNA sequence: TGCGCCAGCAGGGGGACAGGGAGCTCTGGAAACACCATATATTTT. It translates to CASRGTGSSGNTIYF.

The chain uses TRBV6-5 and TRBJ2-7; 9 bases agree with TRBD2. The CDR3 runs 15 residues. With V trimmed by 2 bases and J by 1 base, 3 bases remained unmatched. The V gene's germline CDR1 is MNHEY and CDR2 SVGAGI. In nucleotides, the CDR3 is TGTGCCAGCAGTTACGGGCTAGCGGGGTCCTACGAGCAGTACTTC. Translated, it gives CASSYGLAGSYEQYF.

The table lists this clone with a count of one. The sample has other DNA sequences that encode this CDR3 too. This chain connects TRBV7-2 to TRBJ1-5, with D perhaps matching TRBD1 (6 bases). Germline CDR1 SGHTA, CDR2 FQGNSA. The V end lost 2 bases, the J end lost 2 bases, and 10 bases lay between the germline ends. The CDR3 sequence is 15 residues long. The CDR3 reads CASSLWAGGNQPQHF. The DNA of the CDR3 is TGTGCCAGCAGCTTATGGGCAGGGGGCAATCAGCCCCAGCATTTT.

The chain has TRBV5-1 and TRBJ2-1, with 8 bases that match TRBD2. This CDR3 is built from 16 residues. V was clipped by 6 bases and J by 0 bases; unmatched bases: 8. Germline-derived CDR1 and CDR2 are SGHRS and YFSETQ. As DNA, the CDR3 is TGCGCCAGCAAATCGCTAGCGGGCAGCTCCTACAATGAGCAGTTCTTC. It codes for CASKSLAGSSYNEQFF. The full variable domain, its missing parts supplied by reference TRBV5-1 and TRBJ2-1, is KAGVTQTPRYLIKTRGQQVTLSCSPISGHRSVSWYQQTPGQGLQFLFEYFSETQRNKGNFPGRFSGRQFSNSRSEMNVSTLELGDSALYLCASKSLAGSSYNEQFFGPGTRLTVL.

The count of this clone is one. The chain carries TRBV5-6 and TRBJ1-4; maybe TRBD1 (5 bases). CDR3 length: 14 residues. The germline V gene has CDR1 SGHDT and CDR2 YYEEEE. The germline V and J ends were trimmed by 4 bases and 8 bases, with 15 bases remaining between them. As DNA, the CDR3 is TGTGCCAGCAGCCACAGGTGGTTCGGCGAAAAACTGTTTTTT. The encoded protein is CASSHRWFGEKLFF.

The V and J genes are TRBV2 and TRBJ2-7; D perhaps matches TRBD2 (5 bases). The V end was cut by 6 bases, the J end by 3 bases, with 21 bases between. This CDR3 contains 16 residues. Germline CDR1 and CDR2: SNHLY and FYNNEI. CDR3 sequence reads: CASRWRGGYEDYEQYF. In DNA form, the CDR3 reads TGTGCCAGCAGGTGGAGAGGAGGATACGAAGACTACGAGCAGTACTTC.

This sequence joins TRBV7-3 and TRBJ2-1; 13 nucleotides match TRBD2. Trimming at V came to 5 bases and at J to 3 bases, leaving 13 bases not matched to a gene. From germline, CDR1 is SGHTA and CDR2 FQGTGA. This CDR3 spans 19 amino acids. This CDR3 reads CASSIHGLAGAEDYNEQFF. CDR3 nucleotide sequence: TGTGCCAGCAGCATTCACGGACTAGCGGGAGCGGAAGACTACAATGAGCAGTTCTTC.

The chain joins TRBV27 to TRBJ1-1, with TRBD1 as a possible D gene (5 bases). CDR1 is MNHEY and CDR2 is SMNVEV in the germline V gene (reference sequence). The CDR3 consists of 14 residues. V gave up 5 bases and J gave up 4 bases, with 14 bases separating them. CDR3 in DNA: TGTGCCAGCAGTGCCCGACAGTGGTCCACTGAAGCTTTCTTT. Translating it yields CASSARQWSTEAFF.

In DNA, the CDR3 is TGTGCCAGCAGTGGCTCATTGGGACAGGGGACAAGTGGCTACACCTTC. The encoded protein is CASSGSLGQGTSGYTF. The chain recombines TRBV6-1 with TRBJ1-2; 10 bases agree with TRBD1. The CDR3 covers 16 residues. V shed 4 bases, J shed 7 bases, and the junction held 12 bases outside the gene matches. Per the germline V gene, CDR1 is MNHNS and CDR2 is SASEGT.

The chain carries TRBV6-1 and TRBJ1-2, with D perhaps matching TRBD1 (6 bases). CDR3 length equals 14 residues. The germline gives CDR1 MNHNS, CDR2 SASEGT. Trimming cost V 6 bases and J 7 bases, with 18 bases left between them. The DNA of the CDR3 is TGTGCCAGCAGCCCCCCCGCGGGGGCGGGTGGCTACACCTTC. Its protein is CASSPPAGAGGYTF.

This clone was seen only a few times. J is TRBJ1-2 and V is TRBV15; 9 nucleotides match TRBD1. This CDR3 contains 16 residues. The trim removed 5 bases at V and 4 bases at J, leaving 11 bases unmatched. Germline loops: CDR1 LNHNV, CDR2 YYDKDF (reference sequence). CDR3 loop: CATSGRDGQGFYGYTF. The CDR3 DNA is TGTGCCACCAGCGGAAGAGATGGACAGGGGTTCTATGGCTACACCTTC. Based on the CDR3 plus reference TRBV15 and TRBJ1-2, the full variable domain is DAMVIQNPRYQVTQFGKPVTLSCSQTLNHNVMYWYQQKSSQAPKLLFHYYDKDFNNEADTPDNFQSRRPNTSFCFLDIRSPGLGDTAMYLCATSGRDGQGFYGYTFGSGTRLTVV.

V gene TRBV14 combines with J gene TRBJ2-5, with 9 bases lining up with TRBD2. CDR1 is SGHDN and CDR2 is FVKESK in the germline V gene. Unmatched junction bases numbered 13, after V lost 4 bases and J lost 4 bases. The CDR3 length is 17 residues. CDR3 in amino acids: CASSPGTVAGASETQYF. In DNA, the CDR3 is TGTGCCAGCAGCCCCGGGACGGTAGCGGGAGCTTCAGAGACCCAGTACTTC. The entire variable domain, with the rest obtained from reference TRBV14 and TRBJ2-5, is as follows: EAGVTQFPSHSVIEKGQTVTLRCDPISGHDNLYWYRRVMGKEIKFLLHFVKESKQDESGMPNNRFLAERTGGTYSTLKVQPAELEDSGVYFCASSPGTVAGASETQYFGPGTRLLVL.

This chain connects TRBV19 to TRBJ1-1; 8 bases agree with TRBD1. The CDR3 runs 15 residues. Trimming cost V 7 bases and J 1 base; bases outside gene matches: 8. The V gene's germline CDR1 is LNHDA and CDR2 SQIVND (reference sequence). The CDR3 protein is CASINPGQGNTEAFF. The CDR3 bases are TGTGCCAGTATTAACCCAGGACAGGGGAACACTGAAGCTTTCTTT.

The chain has TRBV28 and TRBJ1-2; D not resolved. The CDR3 consists of 15 residues. V lost 2 bases to trimming and J lost 0 bases, with 10 bases between them. Germline V lookup: CDR1 MDHEN, CDR2 SYDVKM. The CDR3 nucleotides are TGTGCCAGCAGTTTAGGGCGGGGATCTAACTATGGCTACACCTTC. Translated: CASSLGRGSNYGYTF.